The TCR beta chain under discussion was sequenced for a study of Ad26.COV2.S vaccination and SARS-CoV-2 variants. The overall study: Intramuscular Ad26.COV2.S at 5x10^10 or 1x10^11 viral particles.

Whole-study results and caveats: CD8+ and CD4+ T cells specific for spike reportedly responded with substantial breadth after vaccination. The TCR breadth and depth analyses may have produced an underestimate of total T cell responses.

The repertoire was sequenced with immunoSEQ multiplex PCR; TCRdb's copy has only in-frame clones and lacks some. The sample holds about 480,000 clones; around nine tenths are singletons and the top ten take 9.5% to 15%. Treatment in this sample: around 19 received Ad26.COV2.S at low or high dose, single or two shots; roughly five received placebo; per-sample allocation not given. Specimens were obtained on day 63 following the first vaccine or placebo injection. Remarks on this clone: Antigen specificity is unknown.

CDR1 is GTSNPN, CDR2 SVGIG, per germline (reference sequence). This CDR3 region has 14 residues. Trimming took 7 bases from V and 0 from J, leaving 14 bases between them. This receptor was obtained from a person between 18 and 60 years old who received the Ad26.COV2.S COVID-19 vaccine or a placebo. This material consisted of peripheral blood, taken in a trial of Ad26.COV2.S vaccine versus placebo. The chain links TRBV30 to TRBJ2-3, with D possibly being TRBD2 (5 bases). CDR3 protein: CASARKRSTDTQYF. The CDR3 DNA sequence: TGTGCCTCGGCGAGGAAGCGGAGCACAGATACGCAGTATTTT.